What follows is one T cell receptor (beta chain) and its context. Antigen unknown. The CDR3 has 15 amino acids. Germline V gives CDR1 PRHDT, CDR2 FYEKMQ (reference sequence). V was clipped by 6 bases and J by 7 bases; unmatched bases: 8. At baseline, cycle 4 day 1, and cycle 7 day 1, blood was sampled. The source of the sample is a study of OX40 agonist ivuxolimab in advanced cancers. Study summary: Checkpoint inhibitors had been given previously to approximately 41% of patients. Partial responses, seen in three patients, involved one hepatocellular carcinoma and two cutaneous melanomas.

Only in-frame clones appear in the TCRdb table, and some are missing; sequencing was by immunoSEQ multiplex PCR. This table holds 40,000 or so clones, roughly 90% found once. Study findings and constraints: There were, on average, more expanded clones in CD8+ T cells than in CD4+.

This TCR derives from an adult with an advanced solid tumor such as melanoma, head and neck, liver or kidney cancer. The J gene is TRBJ2-1, the V gene TRBV13; 11 bases are shared with TRBD2. The specimen was CD4+ or CD8+ T cells sorted from blood, collected in a trial of the OX40 agonist ivuxolimab. CDR3 DNA: TGTGCCAGCAGTCCTAGCGGGGGGCTTTGGAATGAGCAGTTCTTC. It translates to CASSPSGGLWNEQFF.